These 18 T cell receptor beta chains were all obtained from the same sample, sequenced in a study of blood T cell repertoires in COVID-19. Sequencing used immunoSEQ multiplex PCR; TCRdb keeps in-frame clones, though not all of them. Among about 260,000 clones listed, about 80% were seen once. Sequencing was performed on peripheral blood. The receptors here all came from a human donor in a cohort sampled during active COVID-19.

The chain combines TRBV7-2 with TRBJ2-5; TRBD2 matches at 10 bases. CDR1 and CDR2 (germline): SGHTA, FQGNSA. The V gene end was trimmed by 6 bases and the J gene end by 5 bases; junction bases not matched to a gene: 3. The CDR3 is 13 amino acids. The CDR3 protein is CASSLAGVETQYF. CDR3 in DNA: TGTGCCAGCAGTCTAGCGGGGGTGGAGACCCAGTACTTC.

The V call is TRBV19, the J call TRBJ1-2; tentatively, D is TRBD1 (5 bases). This CDR3 contains 13 residues. Trimming took 6 bases from V and 8 from J, leaving 16 bases between them. The germline CDR1 and CDR2 sequences are LNHDA and SQIVND (reference sequence). The CDR3 spells CASSPDRAKGYTF. The CDR3 DNA follows: TGTGCCAGTAGCCCCGACAGAGCTAAGGGCTACACCTTC.

The chain's CDR3 is CASSPERGLGAGNEQFF. DNA for the CDR3: TGTGCCAGCAGCCCAGAGCGAGGGTTAGGTGCGGGGAATGAGCAGTTCTTC. The chain combines TRBV9 with TRBJ2-1; possible D gene TRBD2, 6 bases. Germline V gene lookup returns CDR1 SGDLS and CDR2 YYNGEE. This CDR3 is 17 amino acids long. Between the trimmed V and J ends, which lost 4 bases and 7 bases, there was a span of 24 bases.

As for this clone: In the same sample, other DNA sequences code for this CDR3. The rearrangement links TRBV15 to TRBJ1-1; TRBD1 agrees at 7 bases. Germline assignment: CDR1 LNHNV and CDR2 YYDKDF (reference sequence). With V trimmed by 3 bases and J by 0 bases, 4 bases remained unmatched. The CDR3 is 15 residues long. The CDR3 spells CATSRSTGVNTEAFF. The CDR3 DNA is TGTGCCACCAGCAGGTCAACAGGGGTGAACACTGAAGCTTTCTTT.

The rearrangement joins TRBV7-2 to TRBJ1-6; no clear D. Germline V gives CDR1 SGHTA, CDR2 FQGNSA. The V and J ends lost 5 bases and 2 bases respectively, with 13 bases between them. The CDR3 contains 16 residues. In DNA form, the CDR3 reads TGTGCCAGCAGCCGGAATGGGCAGACCTATAATTCACCCCTCCACTTT. Translating it yields CASSRNGQTYNSPLHF.

This sequence joins TRBV7-9 and TRBJ2-1; weak D call: TRBD1 (6 bases). This CDR3 has 12 amino acids. Trimming cost V 6 bases and J 8 bases, with 11 bases left between them. CDR1 and CDR2 from the germline V gene are SEHNR and FQNEAQ (reference sequence). The CDR3 nucleotides are TGTGCCAGCAGGTTCAGGGGTCATGAGCAGTTCTTC. The encoded protein is CASRFRGHEQFF.

This chain joins TRBV19 and TRBJ2-5; 8 bases map to TRBD2. The germline CDR1 and CDR2 sequences are LNHDA and SQIVND (reference sequence). The CDR3 extends over 18 amino acids. J lost 2 bases, V lost 6 bases, and 17 bases had no gene match. In DNA form, the CDR3 reads TGTGCCAGTAGCATTATCATTCGTGCGGGGGGCCCTCAAGAGACCCAGTACTTC. This sequence encodes CASSIIIRAGGPQETQYF.

The genes are TRBV2 and TRBJ1-4; 7 bases map to TRBD1. Germline assignment: CDR1 SNHLY and CDR2 FYNNEI. The CDR3 runs to 15 residues. V dropped 6 bases and J dropped 8; count of bases not matched to a gene: 12. CDR3 in amino acids: CASRPTGTATEKLFF. CDR3 DNA: TGTGCCAGCAGGCCCACCGGGACAGCCACCGAAAAACTGTTTTTT.

The chain combines TRBV15 with TRBJ1-2, with D hard to call. With 0 bases removed from V and 8 bases from J, the gap between germline ends came to 16 bases. The CDR3 contains 15 residues. Germline lookup yields CDR1 LNHNV and CDR2 YYDKDF (reference sequence). This CDR3 is CATSRDGLGLGGYTF. The CDR3 bases are TGTGCCACCAGCAGAGATGGACTCGGACTAGGCGGCTACACCTTC.

The rearrangement joins TRBV6-5 to TRBJ1-2; D is perhaps TRBD1 (6 bases). The germline V gene encodes CDR1 MNHEY and CDR2 SVGAGI. Deletions cut 6 bases from V and 4 bases from J, with 15 bases between. This CDR3 has 14 residues. CDR3 in amino acids: CASSIGGGGYGYTF. In DNA, the CDR3 is TGTGCCAGCAGCATCGGGGGGGGCGGCTATGGCTACACCTTC.

The rearrangement joins TRBV5-6 to TRBJ2-5, with D possibly being TRBD2 (5 bases). The ends were cut back, 7 bases at V and 5 bases at J, with 15 bases in the middle. The CDR3 runs to 13 residues. The germline V gene has CDR1 SGHDT and CDR2 YYEEEE. The CDR3 loop is CASAGLAQETQYF. DNA of the CDR3: TGTGCCAGCGCGGGCCTAGCCCAGGAGACCCAGTACTTC.

The V and J genes are TRBV19 and TRBJ1-3, with D uncertain. With 7 bases removed from V and 0 bases from J, the gap between germline ends came to 7 bases. Germline CDR1 reads LNHDA; CDR2 reads SQIVND (reference sequence). This CDR3 is 13 amino acids long. CDR3 loop: CASKANSGNTIYF. The CDR3 DNA sequence: TGTGCCAGTAAAGCCAACTCTGGAAACACCATATATTTT.

The chain links TRBV5-4 to TRBJ2-5, with TRBD1 identical over 9 bases. CDR1 is SGHNT and CDR2 is YYREEE in the germline V gene (reference sequence). V shed 7 bases and J 4 bases; nucleotides not matched to a gene: 8. This CDR3 is 14 amino acids long. CDR3 DNA sequence: TGTGCCAGCGGAGGACAGGGGCCGGGAGAGACCCAGTACTTC. It codes for CASGGQGPGETQYF.

This clone was recorded a few times. The chain couples TRBV28 to TRBJ1-5; a weak D match, TRBD1 (6 bases). CDR1 and CDR2 from the germline V gene are MDHEN and SYDVKM. There are 15 residues in the CDR3. The V and J ends lost 2 bases and 0 bases respectively, with 8 bases between them. This chain's CDR3 is CASSLRGNSNQPQHF. The CDR3 coding sequence is TGTGCCAGCAGTTTAAGGGGGAATAGCAATCAGCCCCAGCATTTT.

This chain connects TRBV4-3 to TRBJ1-6; possible D gene TRBD1, 5 bases. Germline-derived CDR1 and CDR2 are LGHNA and YSLEER. The ends were cut back, 0 bases at V and 10 bases at J, with 13 bases in the middle. This CDR3 spans 15 amino acids. The CDR3 region has the DNA TGCGCCAGCAGCCAAGACGACAGTGGATTGTCACCCCTCCACTTT. Translated: CASSQDDSGLSPLHF.

The chain joins TRBV5-6 to TRBJ2-3; maybe TRBD1 (6 bases). V was cut by 3 bases and J by 1 base, with 15 bases left in between. CDR3 length equals 16 residues. The germline gives CDR1 SGHDT, CDR2 YYEEEE. The CDR3 DNA reads as TGTGCCAGCAGCTCGTTAACAGGGCGTCGCACAGATACGCAGTATTTT. Translated: CASSSLTGRRTDTQYF.

The V call is TRBV6-5, the J call TRBJ2-1; 8 bases are shared with TRBD2. The CDR3 is 15 residues long. The V gene's germline CDR1 is MNHEY and CDR2 SVGAGI. V lost 4 bases and J lost 6; bases outside the gene matches: 8. As DNA, the CDR3 is TGTGCCAGCAGTTTCCTTAGCGGGACTAGCAATGAGCAGTTCTTC. This encodes CASSFLSGTSNEQFF.

The chain links TRBV5-6 to TRBJ2-5; D gene uncertain. CDR1 is SGHDT and CDR2 is YYEEEE in the germline V gene. The V gene lost 0 bases and the J gene lost 7 bases, with 7 bases spanning the gap. This CDR3 has 12 amino acids. For the CDR3, the DNA is TGTGCCAGCAGCTTGGCTGCCGGGACCCAGTACTTC. This sequence encodes CASSLAAGTQYF.